Sequencing of this T cell receptor beta chain was carried out in a study of cytomegalovirus exposure and HLA in healthy donors. Study observations and caveats: The availability of immune exposure information extended only to CMV serostatus. Presence/absence analyses took donor sequencing depth as roughly uniform.

Donors were ostensibly healthy at sampling, although undocumented immune exposures were probable. Comments on this clone: What it binds is unknown.

V lost 0 bases to trimming and J lost 0 bases; unmatched junction nucleotides: 16. The CDR3 runs to 21 residues. The PCR employed 60 Vbeta primers together with 13 Jbeta primers. Using immunoSEQ multiplex PCR, the repertoire was profiled, and TCRdb retains in-frame clones only, with some absent. The sample records over 150,000 clones, roughly 80% being singletons. The receptor was isolated from a woman aged 45-65 years in good health and CMV-seropositive. This chain joins TRBV23-1 and TRBJ2-1; 8 positions match TRBD2. TRBV23-1 is labeled an ORF, and its function is uncertain. Sequencing was done on a sample of PBMCs. The CDR3: CASSQSGGSGGPLSSYNEQFF. The DNA of the CDR3 is TGCGCCAGCAGTCAATCGGGCGGGAGCGGGGGTCCCCTGAGCTCCTACAATGAGCAGTTCTTC.